The T cell receptor (beta chain) under discussion was sequenced for a study of CD8+CD57+ T cells in acquired aplastic anemia. This clonotype has a count of ten or more. Patients who underwent sequencing had shown CD8+CD57+ cell expansion by flow cytometry. The V end was cut by 6 bases, the J end by 7 bases, with 15 bases between. CDR1 is LNHDA and CDR2 is SQIVND in the germline V gene (reference sequence). The CDR3 has 14 amino acids. CDR3 and TCR beta VDJ profiling relied on genomic DNA as the template. TCRdb re-called the reads through MiXCR, storing one row per CDR3 protein. Of 400,000 to 600,000 distinct CDR3 sequences listed, around 32% are singletons.

The chain carries TRBV19 and TRBJ2-2; the D gene is possibly TRBD2 (6 bases). Sequencing input: sorted CD4+, CD8+, or CD8+CD57+ T cells (not recorded which) from PBMCs. This clonotype was obtained from a human donor with aplastic anemia. CDR3 DNA: TGTGCCAGTAGATTTGGAGGGCTAATCGGGGAGCTGTTTTTT. Protein: CASRFGGLIGELFF.